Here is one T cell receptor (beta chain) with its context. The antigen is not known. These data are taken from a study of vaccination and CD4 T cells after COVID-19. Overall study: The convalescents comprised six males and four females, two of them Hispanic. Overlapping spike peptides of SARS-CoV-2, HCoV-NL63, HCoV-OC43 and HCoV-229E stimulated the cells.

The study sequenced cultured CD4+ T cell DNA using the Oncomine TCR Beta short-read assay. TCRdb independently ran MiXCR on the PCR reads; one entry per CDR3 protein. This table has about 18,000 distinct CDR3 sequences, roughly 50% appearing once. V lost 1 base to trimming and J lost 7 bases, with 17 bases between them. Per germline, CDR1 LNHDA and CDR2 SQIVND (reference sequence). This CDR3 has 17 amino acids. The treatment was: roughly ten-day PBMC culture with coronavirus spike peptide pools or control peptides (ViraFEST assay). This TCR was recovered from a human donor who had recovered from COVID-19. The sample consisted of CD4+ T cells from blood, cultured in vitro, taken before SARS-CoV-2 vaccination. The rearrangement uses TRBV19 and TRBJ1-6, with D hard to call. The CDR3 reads CASSIGSGRADNSPLHF. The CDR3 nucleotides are TGTGCCAGTAGTATAGGATCCGGCCGGGCGGACAATTCACCCCTCCACTTT.